This T cell receptor (beta chain) was found in a study of blood T cell repertoires in COVID-19. CDR1 is SGHRS and CDR2 is YFSETQ in the germline V gene. The CDR3 length is 17 residues. Germline trimming cut 4 bases from V and 3 bases from J; bases unmatched to any gene: 9. Original handling: It was from reference gene primer amplification that nucleated cell counts were estimated. TCRdb's copy holds only in-frame clones and misses some; the assay was immunoSEQ multiplex PCR. V, J and clone size reflect that table, while D and trimming were determined from the DNA. Of about 150,000 clones listed, about 85% are singletons.

The J gene is TRBJ2-3, the V gene TRBV5-1; the match to TRBD2 covers 12 bases. The specimen sequenced was PBMCs or T cells enriched from blood (not recorded which). The sequence came from a woman aged 40 to 55 who had been exposed to COVID-19. CDR3 protein: CASSPLDLAGGTDTQYF. The CDR3 region has the DNA TGCGCCAGCAGCCCCCTTGATCTAGCGGGGGGGACAGATACGCAGTATTTT.